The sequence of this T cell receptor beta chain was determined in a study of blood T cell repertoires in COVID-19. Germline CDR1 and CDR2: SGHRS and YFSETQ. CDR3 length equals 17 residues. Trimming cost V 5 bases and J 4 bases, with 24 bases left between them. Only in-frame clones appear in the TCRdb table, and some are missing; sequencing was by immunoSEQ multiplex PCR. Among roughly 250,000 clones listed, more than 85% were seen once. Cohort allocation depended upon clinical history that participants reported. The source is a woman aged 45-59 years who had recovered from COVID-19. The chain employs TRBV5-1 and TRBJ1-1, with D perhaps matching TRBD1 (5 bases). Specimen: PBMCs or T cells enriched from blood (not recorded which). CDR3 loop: CASRAQGWAAGRTEAFF. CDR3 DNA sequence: TGCGCCAGCAGGGCACAAGGTTGGGCGGCAGGGCGCACTGAAGCTTTCTTT.